This TCR beta chain derives from a study of monozygotic twins with inflammatory bowel disease. Researchers used template switching to add UMIs featuring a 6-nucleotide sample barcode. TCRdb reprocessed the 5' RACE reads, keeping one entry per CDR3 protein, no DNA. The sample's table shows about 140,000 distinct CDR3 sequences. CDR3 size: 15 residues. Germline V gene lookup returns CDR1 SGHVS and CDR2 FQNEAQ. After skipping T cell sorting, the authors isolated total RNA from whole blood. The receptor's source is a human donor with ulcerative colitis or Crohn's disease, or a healthy co-twin of an affected twin (not recorded which). The V gene is TRBV7-8, the J gene TRBJ2-5. The specimen was blood. The CDR3 here is CASSLSTLNQETQYF.